What follows are 26 T cell receptor beta chains derived from one specimen sequenced in a study of T-cell reconstitution after alpha-beta-depleted transplantation in children. TCRbeta library construction was performed incorporating unique molecular identifiers. TCRdb re-derived calls from the PCR reads in MiXCR, one entry per CDR3 protein. Of approximately 170,000 distinct CDR3 sequences detected, approximately 10% appear once; the ten largest clones hold roughly an eighth. Material: PBMCs, obtained before TCRalphabeta/CD19-depleted stem cell transplant. Receptors originate from a boy between 2 and 15 years old with acute myeloid leukemia, due to receive a stem cell transplant.

In its sample, this clonotype was seen many times. The genes are TRBV11-2 and TRBJ1-2; possible D gene TRBD1, 5 bases. V was cut by 5 bases and J by 4 bases, with 17 bases left in between. The germline V gene encodes CDR1 SGHAT and CDR2 FQNNGV. The CDR3 consists of 15 residues. The CDR3 nucleotides are TGTGCCAGCAGCACCCCCGTGCGGGGCACCTATGGCTACACCTTC. This translates into CASSTPVRGTYGYTF.

This clonotype has at least ten counts. The V gene is TRBV7-9, the J gene TRBJ2-3; D gene uncertain. Trimming took 0 bases from V and 2 from J, leaving 9 bases between them. The CDR3 consists of 15 residues. Germline assignment: CDR1 SEHNR and CDR2 FQNEAQ (reference sequence). The CDR3 coding sequence is TGTGCCAGCAGCTTAGCGGCAGGCGACACAGATACGCAGTATTTT. Translating it yields CASSLAAGDTDTQYF.

This clonotype was seen ten or more times. The CDR3 nucleotides are TGTGCCAGCAGTTATCTCAATGAGCAGTTCTTC. It yields the protein CASSYLNEQFF. J is TRBJ2-1 and V is TRBV6-5, with D unresolved. V was shortened by 3 bases and J by 6 bases, with 3 bases between the two germline ends. The germline gives CDR1 MNHEY, CDR2 SVGAGI. CDR3 length equals 11 residues.

This clonotype occurred a few times. The rearrangement links TRBV30 to TRBJ1-2; D is undetermined. Germline CDR1 and CDR2: GTSNPN and SVGIG (reference sequence). The CDR3 consists of 11 residues. Trimming removed 2 bases from V and 4 bases from J, with 5 bases in between. The CDR3 loop is CAWSKAYGYTF. The CDR3 DNA reads TGTGCCTGGAGTAAAGCCTATGGCTACACCTTC.

This clonotype was observed many times. The chain couples TRBV7-2 to TRBJ1-2; the D gene is possibly TRBD1 (5 bases). Germline values: CDR1 SGHTA, CDR2 FQGNSA. V dropped 4 bases and J dropped 7 bases, with 19 bases sitting between them. CDR3 length equals 15 residues. The CDR3 nucleotides read TGTGCCAGCAGCTATGACAGCTATGGTGGATTTGGCTACACCTTC. Its protein product is CASSYDSYGGFGYTF.

This clonotype has at least ten counts. The rearrangement uses TRBV20-1 and TRBJ2-3; a possible D gene is TRBD1 (5 bases). The CDR3 extends over 14 amino acids. The V gene's germline CDR1 is DFQATT and CDR2 SNEGSKA (reference sequence). With 3 bases removed from V and 1 base from J, the gap between germline ends came to 11 bases. The DNA of the CDR3 is TGCAGTGCTAGCGCGGTAGGGGGCACAGATACGCAGTATTTT. Encoded protein: CSASAVGGTDTQYF.

This clonotype occurred many times. This chain links TRBV20-1 with TRBJ2-3; D possibly corresponds to TRBD1 (5 bases). This CDR3 is 16 amino acids long. Germline V lookup: CDR1 DFQATT, CDR2 SNEGSKA (reference sequence). Trimming pared 3 bases from V and 2 bases from J, leaving 18 bases between. The CDR3 region has the DNA TGCAGTGCTAGTCCCGGCAGGGAAAGATACACAGATACGCAGTATTTT. Amino acids: CSASPGRERYTDTQYF.

This clonotype came up many times. The rearrangement uses TRBV4-1 and TRBJ2-1, with 11 bases identical to TRBD2. Per germline, CDR1 MGHRA and CDR2 YSYEKL. There are 15 residues in the CDR3. V lost 3 bases and J lost 2; bases outside the gene matches: 0. The chain's CDR3 is CASSQGLAAYNEQFF. CDR3 coding DNA: TGCGCCAGCAGCCAGGGACTAGCGGCCTACAATGAGCAGTTCTTC.

This clonotype was seen ten or more times. J is TRBJ1-5 and V is TRBV5-5; D gene unclear. CDR1 is SGHKS, CDR2 YYEKEE, per germline (reference sequence). This CDR3 is built from 15 residues. Trimming left V 4 bases short and J 8 bases short, with 19 bases between. CDR3 in DNA: TGTGCCAGCAGCCCGGGAGAAGGCATTCTGAAGCCCCAGCATTTT. This sequence encodes CASSPGEGILKPQHF.

This clonotype was seen at least ten times. This chain connects TRBV27 to TRBJ1-2, with 10 bases identical to TRBD1. Germline V gives CDR1 MNHEY, CDR2 SMNVEV (reference sequence). CDR3 size: 16 residues. After removal of 4 bases from V and 4 bases from J, the junction contained 9 bases not matched to a gene. CDR3 protein: CASSSTPGQGTYGYTF. The CDR3 DNA reads TGTGCCAGCAGTTCCACCCCGGGACAGGGGACCTATGGCTACACCTTC.

This clonotype was seen at least ten times. The chain couples TRBV28 to TRBJ1-5; possible D gene TRBD1, 6 bases. Germline assignment: CDR1 MDHEN and CDR2 SYDVKM. Trimming pared 4 bases from V and 5 bases from J, leaving 6 bases between. This CDR3 spans 12 amino acids. Here the CDR3 reads CASSSGDQPQHF. DNA of the CDR3: TGTGCCAGCAGTTCAGGGGATCAGCCCCAGCATTTT.

This clonotype was counted many times. The chain uses TRBV3-1 and TRBJ2-2; the D is unclear. Germline V gene data show CDR1 as LGHDT and CDR2 as YNNKEL (reference sequence). Trimming cost V 3 bases and J 6 bases, with 11 bases left between them. The CDR3 runs 14 residues. CDR3 nucleotide sequence: TGTGCCAGCAGCCACGGTCCCGGGTCCGGGGAGCTGTTTTTT. Translation: CASSHGPGSGELFF.

This clonotype was observed at least ten times. The CDR3 carries no conserved terminal phenylalanine or tryptophan, so it likely arises from a read error. The DNA is left out, because the CDR3 cannot be placed on it with certainty; the CDR3 is given as TCRdb lists it. This chain joins TRBV5-1 and TRBJ2-7; TRBD2, the table's D call, lacks a check against the DNA. Counting both end residues, the CDR3 totals 10 amino acids. Germline loops: CDR1 SGHRS, CDR2 YFSETQ. CDR3 region: CASSLTSGNP.

This clonotype has ten or more counts. This rearrangement joins TRBV5-6 to TRBJ1-1; unclear D gene. There are 15 residues in the CDR3. Germline values: CDR1 SGHDT, CDR2 YYEEEE. Trimming took 2 bases from V and 4 from J, leaving 15 bases between them. The CDR3 nucleotides read TGTGCCAGCAGCTTTCGGATAAGGTCGGGCACTGAAGCTTTCTTT. It codes for CASSFRIRSGTEAFF.

This clonotype has a handful of counts. The V call is TRBV12-3 or TRBV12-4, the J call TRBJ1-6; D uncertain. The CDR3 runs 13 residues. The germline V and J ends were trimmed by 0 bases and 9 bases, with 6 bases remaining between them. Here the CDR3 reads CASSLATPSPLHF. DNA of the CDR3: TGTGCCAGCAGTTTAGCGACTCCTTCACCCCTCCACTTT.

This clonotype was counted at least ten times. This chain joins TRBV7-9 and TRBJ2-1; D perhaps matches TRBD2 (6 bases). With 1 base removed from V and 5 bases from J, the gap between germline ends came to 12 bases. Germline V gene lookup returns CDR1 SEHNR and CDR2 FQNEAQ (reference sequence). The CDR3 is 15 residues long. For the CDR3, the DNA is TGTGCCAGCAGCTTAGGAGGCGGAGGGAACAATGAGCAGTTCTTC. As protein: CASSLGGGGNNEQFF.

This clonotype has ten or more counts. V usage is TRBV12-3 or TRBV12-4 and J usage is TRBJ2-2, with D possibly TRBD2 on 6 matching bases. CDR3 length: 17 residues. V was clipped by 3 bases and J by 3 bases, with 17 bases between them. The CDR3 bases are TGTGCCAGCAGTTTCGAGTTGCTAGCGTCATACACCGGGGAGCTGTTTTTT. Its translation is CASSFELLASYTGELFF.

This clonotype has ten or more counts. The rearrangement links TRBV5-1 to TRBJ2-4; 7 bases are shared with TRBD1. The CDR3 has 17 amino acids. V lost 4 bases to trimming and J lost 1 base; unmatched junction nucleotides: 11. CDR1 is SGHRS, CDR2 YFSETQ, per germline. DNA of the CDR3: TGCGCCAGCAGCCCCCGAGGGGGCATGGGGGCCAAAAACATTCAGTACTTC. This sequence encodes CASSPRGGMGAKNIQYF. Looking up the rest from reference TRBV5-1 and TRBJ2-4 gives the full variable domain: KAGVTQTPRYLIKTRGQQVTLSCSPISGHRSVSWYQQTPGQGLQFLFEYFSETQRNKGNFPGRFSGRQFSNSRSEMNVSTLELGDSALYLCASSPRGGMGAKNIQYFGAGTRLSVL.

Ten or more counts support this clonotype. This sequence joins TRBV2 and TRBJ1-4; 7 positions match TRBD1. Germline CDR1 and CDR2: SNHLY and FYNNEI. Germline trimming cut 1 base from V and 4 bases from J; bases unmatched to any gene: 3. CDR3 size: 15 residues. The CDR3 nucleotides are TGTGCCAGCAGTGAAGGGGACAGAGATAATGAAAAACTGTTTTTT. Translation gives CASSEGDRDNEKLFF.

This clonotype was counted ten times or more. The chain couples TRBV20-1 to TRBJ1-1, with unresolved D. The CDR3 loop spans 15 amino acids. With 2 bases removed from V and 0 bases from J, the gap between germline ends came to 13 bases. Germline CDR1 DFQATT, CDR2 SNEGSKA (reference sequence). The CDR3 DNA is TGCAGTGCTAGACCTCTAGGCCGGGTGAACACTGAAGCTTTCTTT. Amino acids: CSARPLGRVNTEAFF.

This clonotype was counted at least ten times. The chain links TRBV5-1 to TRBJ2-5, with 9 bases that match TRBD1. Germline trimming cut 3 bases from V and 4 bases from J; bases unmatched to any gene: 13. Germline V gene sequence: CDR1 SGHRS, CDR2 YFSETQ. This CDR3 has 17 amino acids. CDR3 loop: CASSWTGELSRSETQYF. The CDR3 DNA reads as TGCGCCAGCAGCTGGACAGGGGAACTAAGTCGTTCAGAGACCCAGTACTTC. Full variable domain (rest looked up from reference TRBV5-1 and TRBJ2-5): KAGVTQTPRYLIKTRGQQVTLSCSPISGHRSVSWYQQTPGQGLQFLFEYFSETQRNKGNFPGRFSGRQFSNSRSEMNVSTLELGDSALYLCASSWTGELSRSETQYFGPGTRLLVL.

V gene TRBV6-1 combines with J gene TRBJ2-1; D ambiguous. Germline CDR1 reads MNHNS; CDR2 reads SASEGT. The V end lost 0 bases, the J end lost 6 bases, and 12 bases lay between the germline ends. The CDR3 loop spans 15 amino acids. CDR3 loop: CASSEAQGGFNEQFF. The CDR3 DNA is TGTGCCAGCAGTGAAGCGCAAGGCGGATTCAATGAGCAGTTCTTC.

This clonotype showed up many times. CDR3 bases: TGTGCCAGCAGCCAAGAAACGCTAGCGGGTACCTACAATGAGCAGTTCTTC. This sequence encodes CASSQETLAGTYNEQFF. The V and J genes are TRBV14 and TRBJ2-1; the match to TRBD2 covers 8 bases. CDR3 length: 17 residues. Trimming at V came to 0 bases and at J to 2 bases, leaving 6 bases not matched to a gene. Germline loops: CDR1 SGHDN, CDR2 FVKESK.

This clonotype came up many times. V usage is TRBV7-3 and J usage is TRBJ2-3; 7 bases agree with TRBD2. Losses at the gene ends were 1 base for V and 4 bases for J; bases not matched to a gene: 8. From germline, CDR1 is SGHTA and CDR2 FQGTGA. This CDR3 is built from 16 residues. CDR3 coding DNA: TGTGCCAGCAGCTTAAGTGGCGGGAGAAGCGCAGATACGCAGTATTTT. Translated: CASSLSGGRSADTQYF.

This clonotype was seen ten or more times. This chain links TRBV7-3 with TRBJ2-3, with D maybe TRBD1 (6 bases). V lost 5 bases and J 4 bases, leaving 7 bases between the germline ends. Looked up from germline, CDR1 is SGHTA and CDR2 is FQGTGA. This CDR3 has 12 residues. CDR3 residues: CASSQGSDTQYF. The DNA of the CDR3 is TGTGCCAGCAGCCAGGGGTCAGATACGCAGTATTTT.

This clonotype has at least ten counts. The chain joins TRBV6-2 or TRBV6-3 to TRBJ1-2; no definite D call. The CDR3 has 14 amino acids. The germline CDR1 and CDR2 sequences are MNHEY and SVGEGT. Trimming pared 6 bases from V and 5 bases from J, leaving 16 bases between. The CDR3 region is CASSASSRIYGYTF. As DNA, the CDR3 is TGTGCCAGCAGCGCCTCCAGCCGAATTTATGGCTACACCTTC.